These 9 T cell receptor beta chains share one sample of origin, sequenced in a study of breast tumors, draining lymph nodes, adjacent tissues. TCRdb re-called the multiplex PCR reads with MiXCR, one entry per CDR3 protein. This repertoire shows around 13,000 distinct CDR3 sequences, 40% to 55% found once; its top ten account for roughly 40%. What was sequenced was tumor-adjacent breast tissue. The receptors were gathered from a female donor with breast cancer. Some clones in this sample may be carry-over from other donors' samples.

There are many counts of this clonotype. This could be a read error, since a much larger clone is one nucleotide away. The chain has TRBV5-5 and TRBJ2-7, with D unclear. Germline values: CDR1 SGHKS, CDR2 YYEKEE (reference sequence). Deletions cut 4 bases from V and 6 bases from J, with 11 bases between. The CDR3 sequence is 12 residues long. The CDR3 reads CASSPNLTEQYF. The CDR3, as DNA: TGTGCCAGCAGCCCCAACCTTACCGAGCAGTACTTC.

This clonotype is medium-sized. The CDR3 protein is CASIEQGTGSPLHF. The CDR3, as DNA: TGTGCCAGCATCGAACAGGGGACGGGATCACCCCTCCACTTT. V is TRBV28 and J is TRBJ1-6; 7 bases match TRBD1. The trim removed 7 bases at V and 10 bases at J, leaving 10 bases unmatched. There are 14 residues in the CDR3. Germline-derived CDR1 and CDR2 are MDHEN and SYDVKM.

In its sample, this clonotype was seen many times. It may be a read error: a sequence one base away is much more abundant. The chain employs TRBV20-1 and TRBJ2-5, with no clear D. Trimming cost V 1 base and J 4 bases, with 19 bases left between them. This CDR3 has 16 residues. The germline V gene has CDR1 DFQATT and CDR2 SNEGSKA (reference sequence). Here the CDR3 DNA reads TGCAGTGCTAGAGGCCCGGATGAAGCGTCGGCAGAGACCCAGTACTTC. Its translation is CSARGPDEASAETQYF.

The CDR3 spells CASSSRTGVIYGYTF. The DNA of the CDR3 is TGTGCCAGCAGTTCCCGGACAGGAGTGATCTATGGCTACACCTTC. The J gene is TRBJ1-2, the V gene TRBV12-3 or TRBV12-4, with 7 bases aligning to TRBD1. The J segment lost 4 bases and the V segment lost 4 bases, leaving 9 bases of the junction unmatched. The CDR3 is 15 amino acids.

The V gene is TRBV6-5, the J gene TRBJ1-6; weak D call: TRBD1 (5 bases). In germline, CDR1 is MNHEY, CDR2 SVGAGI. The V and J ends lost 11 bases and 7 bases respectively, with 18 bases between them. The CDR3 covers 14 residues. The CDR3, as DNA: TGTGCCTGTCAGGGAAGGTTCCCCAATTCACCCCTCCACTTT. It codes for CACQGRFPNSPLHF.

This chain uses TRBV14 with TRBJ2-7, with a tentative D call TRBD1 (6 bases). There are 13 residues in the CDR3. Trimming shortened V by 2 bases and J by 7 bases, and 12 bases separated the two germline ends. Germline V gene data show CDR1 as SGHDN and CDR2 as FVKESK. The CDR3 DNA reads TGTGCCAGCAGCCAATGGGAGAGGGGGGAGCAGTACTTC. Translated, it gives CASSQWERGEQYF.

Many counts were recorded for this clonotype. The chain joins TRBV2 to TRBJ2-7; 8 positions match TRBD1. The CDR3 extends over 13 amino acids. With V trimmed by 4 bases and J by 3 bases, 2 bases remained unmatched. Germline CDR1 reads SNHLY; CDR2 reads FYNNEI. The CDR3 sequence is CASSVGQGYEQYF. DNA for the CDR3: TGTGCCAGCAGTGTAGGACAGGGCTACGAGCAGTACTTC. The variable domain in full, completed from reference TRBV2 and TRBJ2-7, reads EPEVTQTPSHQVTQMGQEVILRCVPISNHLYFYWYRQILGQKVEFLVSFYNNEISEKSEIFDDQFSVERPDGSNFTLKIRSTKLEDSAMYFCASSVGQGYEQYFGPGTRLTVT.

The chain combines TRBV4-1 with TRBJ2-5; 7 bases agree with TRBD2. V was clipped by 1 base and J by 5 bases; unmatched bases: 4. The CDR3 is 14 amino acids. The V gene's germline CDR1 is MGHRA and CDR2 YSYEKL. The CDR3 bases are TGCGCCAGCAGCCAAGGACTAGCCCGGGAGACCCAGTACTTC. This gives the protein CASSQGLARETQYF.

This clonotype is categorized as medium-sized. The gene calls are TRBV9 and TRBJ2-1, with TRBD2 matching over 14 bases. This CDR3 contains 15 residues. Germline V lookup: CDR1 SGDLS, CDR2 YYNGEE. Trimming cost V 0 bases and J 8 bases; bases outside gene matches: 1. The CDR3 region is CASSVGGLAGDEQFF. The CDR3 coding sequence is TGTGCCAGCAGCGTAGGGGGACTAGCGGGAGATGAGCAGTTCTTC.